This TCR beta chain was sequenced for a study of CD4+ T cells in melanoma. Broader study findings: CD8+ T cell, macrophage and B cell function reportedly correlated with neoantigen-specific CD4+ T cells. In melanoma, neoantigen-specific CD4+ T cells reportedly differed in differentiation state.

Sequencing used immunoSEQ multiplex PCR; TCRdb keeps in-frame clones, though not all of them. The sample carries approximately 110,000 clones, roughly 90% recorded once. Worth noting for this clone: Its antigen is unknown.

There are 14 residues in the CDR3. Trimming took 7 bases from V and 4 from J, leaving 16 bases between them. Germline CDR1 is LGHNA and CDR2 is YSLEER. Sequences were obtained from peripheral blood. The sequence was collected from a human donor with melanoma. This chain joins TRBV4-3 and TRBJ1-2; a possible D gene is TRBD1 (6 bases). The DNA of the CDR3 is TGCGCCAGCAAGCAACAGGGAGATATCTATGGCTACACCTTC. Translated: CASKQQGDIYGYTF.